Below, 26 T cell receptor beta chains from the same sample are listed, as sequenced in a study of T cells after yellow fever vaccination. TCRdb itself ran the 5' RACE reads through MiXCR, one entry per CDR3 protein. The table shows a few hundred thousand distinct CDR3 sequences, with around 8.1% occurring only once. Sequences were derived from PBMCs, sampled approximately 40 days after the first yellow fever vaccination. These receptors all come from a man aged 18 to 30 who received the YFV17D yellow fever vaccine.

This chain uses TRBV4-3 with TRBJ1-1, with a tentative D call TRBD1 (6 bases). Germline V lookup: CDR1 LGHNA, CDR2 YSLEER. The CDR3 has 12 amino acids. V was trimmed by 3 bases and J by 6 bases, leaving 8 bases between them. CDR3 sequence: CASSHAGAEAFF. Written as DNA, the CDR3 is TGCGCCAGCAGCCACGCAGGGGCTGAAGCTTTCTTT.

At least ten counts were recorded for this clonotype. The V call is TRBV6-5, the J call TRBJ2-2; 8 bases align to TRBD2. V gave up 3 bases and J gave up 6 bases; unmatched junction bases: 9. Germline CDR1 and CDR2: MNHEY and SVGAGI. This CDR3 comprises 16 residues. CDR3 protein: CASSYTGLAIPGELFF. CDR3 sequence (DNA): TGTGCCAGCAGTTATACTGGACTAGCTATTCCCGGGGAGCTGTTTTTT.

This clonotype was picked up a small number of times. The chain combines TRBV7-3 with TRBJ1-1; D remains unclear. The CDR3 contains 14 residues. Germline lookup yields CDR1 SGHTA and CDR2 FQGTGA. V lost 1 base, J lost 1 base, and 7 bases lay in between. The CDR3 DNA follows: TGTGCCAGCAGCTTAATCGGACGGAACACTGAAGCTTTCTTT. Its protein is CASSLIGRNTEAFF.

This clonotype has more than one count but fewer than ten. This sequence joins TRBV11-1 and TRBJ2-1; 10 nucleotides align to TRBD2. The V and J ends lost 2 bases and 7 bases, in that order; junction bases with no gene match: 17. The CDR3 contains 19 residues. Germline V gene data show CDR1 as SGHAT and CDR2 as FQDESV (reference sequence). CDR3 in DNA: TGTGCCAGCAGCTTAAAGCGAGAACTAGCGGGGTCCCCCCATAATGAGCAGTTCTTC. As protein: CASSLKRELAGSPHNEQFF.

This clonotype was seen a handful of times. The rearrangement uses TRBV29-1 and TRBJ1-1; TRBD1 aligns across 9 bases. CDR1 SQVTM and CDR2 ANQGSEA come from the germline V gene. CDR3 size: 11 residues. The J segment lost 11 bases and the V segment lost 5 bases, leaving 6 bases of the junction unmatched. In DNA, the CDR3 is TGCAGCGTTTTAGGGACAGGGTATGCTTTCTTT. It yields the protein CSVLGTGYAFF.

A few counts support this clonotype. The V and J genes are TRBV4-3 and TRBJ2-5, with D perhaps matching TRBD1 or TRBD2 (6 bases each). Germline CDR1 is LGHNA and CDR2 is YSLEER. The CDR3 spans 16 residues. V lost 1 base to trimming and J lost 4 bases, with 16 bases between them. The CDR3 DNA reads TGCGCCAGCAGCCAAGGGATAGCGGTAGGGGGAGAGACCCAGTACTTC. It yields the protein CASSQGIAVGGETQYF.

This clonotype has a handful of counts. The DNA for the CDR3 is TGTGCCAGCAGCTTCCCACAGGGTTTGGGTGGCTACACCTTC. Its protein product is CASSFPQGLGGYTF. V and J are TRBV7-2 and TRBJ1-2; D is possibly TRBD1 (6 bases). CDR3 length: 14 residues. The V end lost 3 bases, the J end lost 7 bases, and 15 bases lay between the germline ends. Germline CDR1 and CDR2: SGHTA and FQGNSA.

The chain links TRBV7-3 to TRBJ2-5; 8 positions agree with TRBD2. Looked up from germline, CDR1 is SGHTA and CDR2 is FQGTGA. Trimming removed 5 bases from V and 5 bases from J; junction bases left unmatched: 4. The CDR3 has 13 residues. DNA of the CDR3: TGTGCCAGCAGCGCCATAGCGGGGGAGACCCAGTACTTC. As protein: CASSAIAGETQYF.

This clonotype has only a few counts. The chain uses TRBV7-7 and TRBJ2-1; a weak D match, TRBD1 (5 bases). The V end was cut by 1 base, the J end by 4 bases, with 11 bases between. Germline values: CDR1 SSHAT, CDR2 FNYEAQ (reference sequence). This CDR3 is 15 amino acids long. CDR3 coding DNA: TGTGCCAGCAGCTTAGGACAGATCCCATACAATGAGCAGTTCTTC. It yields the protein CASSLGQIPYNEQFF.

The sample holds a few counts of this clonotype. The V and J genes are TRBV12-3 or TRBV12-4 and TRBJ2-2, with D possibly being TRBD1 (6 bases). The CDR3 runs to 15 residues. The V end lost 7 bases, the J end lost 6 bases, and 18 bases lay between the germline ends. For the CDR3, the DNA is TGTGCCAGCAAGCCCGGACAGCTTTGGGCCGGGGAGCTGTTTTTT. It specifies CASKPGQLWAGELFF.

As to this clonotype: A much larger clone sits a single nucleotide away, making a read error possible. The gene calls are TRBV20-1 and TRBJ2-5; D is uncertain. Trimming stripped 4 bases from V and 4 bases from J, with 13 bases between. The CDR3 sequence is 13 residues long. The germline V gene has CDR1 DFQATT and CDR2 SNEGSKA (reference sequence). CDR3: CSATMVRGETQYF. In nucleotides, the CDR3 is TGCAGTGCTACTATGGTGAGAGGAGAGACCCAGTACTTC.

This clonotype was seen ten or more times. The chain combines TRBV5-1 with TRBJ1-2; D remains unclear. V was trimmed by 2 bases and J by 4 bases, leaving 15 bases between them. There are 15 residues in the CDR3. Germline-derived CDR1 and CDR2 are SGHRS and YFSETQ. The CDR3 loop is CASSLVERDPYGYTF. The DNA for the CDR3 is TGCGCCAGCAGCTTAGTAGAGAGAGACCCCTATGGCTACACCTTC.

This clonotype was observed a few times. V and J are TRBV7-9 and TRBJ2-5; the D gene is possibly TRBD2 (6 bases). Germline V gene sequence: CDR1 SEHNR, CDR2 FQNEAQ (reference sequence). Trimming shortened V by 8 bases and J by 4 bases, and 11 bases separated the two germline ends. The CDR3 spans 12 residues. CDR3 sequence (DNA): TGTGCCAGCCGGAGCGGGCCAGAGACCCAGTACTTC. Its protein product is CASRSGPETQYF.

This clonotype was seen a few times. The V and J genes are TRBV15 and TRBJ1-1; D remains unclear. The V and J ends lost 0 bases and 6 bases respectively, with 14 bases between them. Germline CDR1 is LNHNV and CDR2 is YYDKDF (reference sequence). The CDR3 is made up of 15 amino acids. The CDR3, as DNA: TGTGCCACCAGCAGAGATATAGGTGCGGAGGCTGAAGCTTTCTTT. Translation: CATSRDIGAEAEAFF.

This clonotype was counted ten times or more. The chain employs TRBV9 and TRBJ1-6; TRBD1 might be the D (6 bases). CDR1 and CDR2 (germline): SGDLS, YYNGEE. V was shortened by 0 bases and J by 6 bases, with 10 bases between the two germline ends. CDR3 size: 15 residues. This CDR3 is CASSVDGQSNSPLHF. The CDR3 DNA sequence: TGTGCCAGCAGCGTAGATGGACAGAGTAATTCACCCCTCCACTTT.

The rearrangement uses TRBV7-9 and TRBJ1-1; 8 nucleotides match TRBD1. Germline loops: CDR1 SEHNR, CDR2 FQNEAQ (reference sequence). The CDR3 sequence is 16 residues long. V lost 2 bases, J lost 1 base, and 6 bases stayed unmatched. CDR3 nucleotides: TGTGCCAGCAGCTTAAGACAGGGGTTAAGGAACACTGAAGCTTTCTTT. Encoded protein: CASSLRQGLRNTEAFF.

The J gene is TRBJ2-5, the V gene TRBV5-1, with a tentative D call TRBD1 (5 bases). Germline V gene sequence: CDR1 SGHRS, CDR2 YFSETQ. Deletions cut 3 bases from V and 0 bases from J, with 9 bases between. The CDR3 extends over 14 amino acids. In DNA form, the CDR3 reads TGCGCCAGCAGCTACCGACAGAACCAAGAGACCCAGTACTTC. It codes for CASSYRQNQETQYF.

This clonotype was counted between two and nine times. This sequence joins TRBV24-1 and TRBJ2-5; D ambiguous. CDR3 length: 13 residues. The germline CDR1 and CDR2 sequences are KGHDR and SFDVKD. The germline V and J ends were trimmed by 5 bases and 5 bases, with 11 bases remaining between them. The CDR3 spells CATSVGSGETQYF. CDR3 DNA: TGTGCCACCAGTGTAGGGTCCGGTGAGACCCAGTACTTC.

The sample holds a few counts of this clonotype. The chain carries TRBV7-9 and TRBJ2-1, with 9 positions matching TRBD2. After removal of 3 bases from V and 5 bases from J, the junction contained 8 bases not matched to a gene. Per germline, CDR1 SEHNR and CDR2 FQNEAQ (reference sequence). CDR3 length: 16 amino acids. CDR3 sequence reads: CASSFNRLAANNEQFF. CDR3 DNA: TGTGCCAGCAGCTTTAATCGACTAGCGGCTAACAATGAGCAGTTCTTC.

This clonotype turned up a few times. The chain links TRBV28 to TRBJ1-5; D not certain. Germline CDR1 and CDR2: MDHEN and SYDVKM. This CDR3 spans 14 amino acids. Deletions cut 5 bases from V and 11 bases from J, with 19 bases between. In DNA, the CDR3 is TGTGCCAGCAGTCTCCCGGGCAGAGAGCTAGCCCAGCATTTT. It translates to CASSLPGRELAQHF.

There are many counts of this clonotype. V and J are TRBV12-3 or TRBV12-4 and TRBJ2-2; D gene ambiguous. V was cut by 3 bases and J by 5 bases, with 4 bases left in between. The CDR3 has 12 amino acids. CDR3 coding DNA: TGTGCCAGCAGTTTTGAGACCGGGGAGCTGTTTTTT. It specifies CASSFETGELFF.

CDR3 sequence (DNA): TGCAGCGTTGAAGCCGGCTCCGGGGCGACCCAGTACTTC. This gives the protein CSVEAGSGATQYF. The chain couples TRBV29-1 to TRBJ2-5; D tentatively fits TRBD1 or TRBD2 (5 bases each). CDR3 length equals 13 residues. Deletions cut 1 base from V and 7 bases from J, with 13 bases between. The germline gives CDR1 SQVTM, CDR2 ANQGSEA.

In this sample, this clonotype turned up a few times. The chain couples TRBV9 to TRBJ2-5; D is possibly TRBD1 (5 bases). V shed 4 bases and J shed 1 base, with 17 bases lying between them. The CDR3 extends over 16 amino acids. The germline V gene encodes CDR1 SGDLS and CDR2 YYNGEE. DNA of the CDR3: TGTGCCAGCAGCCCCCCTCTTATGGGGCGCCAAGAGACCCAGTACTTC. Its protein is CASSPPLMGRQETQYF.

The V call is TRBV5-5, the J call TRBJ2-7; 9 bases align to TRBD1. Germline values: CDR1 SGHKS, CDR2 YYEKEE (reference sequence). CDR3 size: 14 residues. Trimming removed 3 bases from V and 1 base from J; junction bases left unmatched: 2. CDR3 residues: CASSSQGASYEQYF. DNA for the CDR3: TGTGCCAGCAGCTCACAGGGGGCTTCCTACGAGCAGTACTTC.

In this sample, this clonotype turned up many times. The CDR3: CASSLVTGRDTQYF. The DNA of the CDR3 is TGTGCCAGCAGCTTGGTTACGGGAAGGGATACGCAGTATTTT. The chain joins TRBV5-4 to TRBJ2-3, with D possibly being TRBD2 (5 bases). V lost 0 bases, J lost 6 bases, and 11 bases lay in between. CDR1 SGHNT and CDR2 YYREEE come from the germline V gene (reference sequence). The CDR3 totals 14 residues.

Many counts were recorded for this clonotype. For the CDR3, the DNA is TGCAGCGTTGAAAGGGACAGGGGAAACATTCAGTACTTC. Its protein product is CSVERDRGNIQYF. The chain has TRBV29-1 and TRBJ2-4; 10 nucleotides agree with TRBD1. This CDR3 spans 13 amino acids. Trimming at V came to 2 bases and at J to 6 bases, leaving 1 base not matched to a gene. CDR1 and CDR2 from the germline V gene are SQVTM and ANQGSEA.